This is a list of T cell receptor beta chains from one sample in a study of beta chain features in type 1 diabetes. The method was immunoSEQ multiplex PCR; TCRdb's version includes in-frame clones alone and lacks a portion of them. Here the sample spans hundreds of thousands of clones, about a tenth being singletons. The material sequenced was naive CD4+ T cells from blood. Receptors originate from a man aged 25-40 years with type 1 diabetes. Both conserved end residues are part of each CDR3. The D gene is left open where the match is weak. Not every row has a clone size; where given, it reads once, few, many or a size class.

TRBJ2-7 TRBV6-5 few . CASTRGGVPYEQYF TGTGCCAGCACTCGAGGGGGAGTCCCCTACGAGCAGTACTTC
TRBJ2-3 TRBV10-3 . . CAISTRPGTDTQYF TGTGCCATCTCGACAAGGCCAGGCACAGATACGCAGTATTTT
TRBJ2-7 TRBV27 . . CASSRGYEQYF TGTGCCAGCAGTCGGGGCTACGAGCAGTACTTC
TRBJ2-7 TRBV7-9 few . CASSTTTTGHYEQYF TGTGCCAGCAGCACAACTACGACAGGCCACTACGAGCAGTACTTC
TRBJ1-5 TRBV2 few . CASGFSGGGQPQHF TGTGCCAGCGGGTTTTCGGGAGGAGGCCAGCCCCAGCATTTT
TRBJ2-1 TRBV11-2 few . CASSLRGASSYNEQFF TGTGCCAGCAGCTTGCGGGGAGCCAGCTCCTACAATGAGCAGTTCTTC
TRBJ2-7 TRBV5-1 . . CASRRSGTYEQYF TGCGCCAGCAGAAGATCCGGTACCTACGAGCAGTACTTC
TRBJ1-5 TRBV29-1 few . CSVGGGGNQPQHF TGCAGCGTTGGGGGGGGAGGCAATCAGCCCCAGCATTTT
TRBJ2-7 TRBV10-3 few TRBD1 CAISDKTGAYEQYF TGTGCCATCAGTGACAAGACAGGGGCGTACGAGCAGTACTTC
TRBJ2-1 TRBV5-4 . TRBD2 CASSSARTGGFSEQFF TGTGCCAGCAGCTCGGCGCGGACGGGGGGGTTTAGTGAGCAGTTCTTC
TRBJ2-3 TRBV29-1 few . CSVDLLATDTQYF TGCAGCGTTGATCTGCTAGCCACAGATACGCAGTATTTT
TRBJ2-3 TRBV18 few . CASSPSSDTQYF TGTGCCAGCTCACCATCATCCGATACGCAGTATTTT
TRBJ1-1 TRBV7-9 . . CASSLEGLTEAFF TGTGCCAGCAGCTTGGAGGGGCTCACTGAAGCTTTCTTT
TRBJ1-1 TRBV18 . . CASPTTRGTEAFF TGTGCCAGCCCGACAACCAGGGGCACTGAAGCTTTCTTT
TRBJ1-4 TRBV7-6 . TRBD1 CASSSMTGNEKLFF TGTGCCAGCAGCTCCATGACAGGGAATGAAAAACTGTTTTTT
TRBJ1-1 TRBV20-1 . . CSARAAEAFF TGCAGTGCTAGGGCAGCTGAAGCTTTCTTT
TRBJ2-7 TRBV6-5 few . CASSYLGHYEQYF TGTGCCAGCAGTTACCTGGGACACTACGAGCAGTACTTC
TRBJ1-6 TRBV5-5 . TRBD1 CASESVGGLSSPLHF TGTGCCAGCGAATCGGTAGGGGGCCTAAGTTCACCCCTCCACTTT
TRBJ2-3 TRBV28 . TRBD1 CASRYGQGWDTQYF TGTGCCAGCAGATATGGACAGGGGTGGGATACGCAGTATTTT
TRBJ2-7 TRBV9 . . CASSGGDRNRDEQYF TGTGCCAGCAGCGGAGGAGACAGGAACCGGGACGAGCAGTACTTC
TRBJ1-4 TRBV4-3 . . CASSQEVPGWRNEKLFF TGCGCCAGCAGCCAAGAGGTTCCAGGGTGGCGTAATGAAAAACTGTTTTTT